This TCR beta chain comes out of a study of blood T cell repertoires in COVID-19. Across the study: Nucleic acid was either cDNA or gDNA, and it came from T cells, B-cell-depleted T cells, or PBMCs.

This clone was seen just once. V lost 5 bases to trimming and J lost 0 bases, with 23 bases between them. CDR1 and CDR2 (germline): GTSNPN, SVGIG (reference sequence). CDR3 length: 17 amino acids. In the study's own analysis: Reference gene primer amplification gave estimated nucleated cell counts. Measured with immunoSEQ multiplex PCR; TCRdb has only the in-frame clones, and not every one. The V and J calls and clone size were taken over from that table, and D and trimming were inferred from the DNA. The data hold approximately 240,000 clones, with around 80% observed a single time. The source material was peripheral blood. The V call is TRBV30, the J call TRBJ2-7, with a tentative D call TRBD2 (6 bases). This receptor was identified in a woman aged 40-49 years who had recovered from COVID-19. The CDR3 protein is CAWGTGDKGPNSYEQYF. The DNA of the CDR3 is TGTGCCTGGGGAACGGGGGATAAGGGACCCAACTCCTACGAGCAGTACTTC.